These T cell receptor beta chains were read from a single sample in a study of PD-L1 blockade in urothelial cancer. The data were produced by immunoSEQ multiplex PCR, yet TCRdb's version contains in-frame clones alone and is incomplete. Counted here are some 97,000 clones, around 90% occurring once; the ten biggest clones make up approximately 1%. The source material was PBMCs, sampled around atezolizumab (anti-PD-L1) treatment. Receptors originate from a woman over 75 with urothelial cancer. CDR3s include the opening cysteine and the closing phenylalanine or tryptophan. The order of the fields is J gene, V gene, D gene, clone size, CDR3 DNA, CDR3 protein. D genes are given only for firm matches. Some rows have no size entry. The others give once, few or many, or a class for an expanded clone.

j_call: TRBJ1-2
v_call: TRBV6-1
d_call: -
clone_size: -
cdr3_nt: TGTGCCAGCAGCAATGAGGGAGGGACTAACTATGGCTACACCTTC
cdr3_aa: CASSNEGGTNYGYTF

j_call: TRBJ1-2
v_call: TRBV18
d_call: TRBD1
clone_size: -
cdr3_nt: TGTGCCAGCTCACTCACGCTACCGGGTGGGACAGGGGACTATGGCTACACCTTC
cdr3_aa: CASSLTLPGGTGDYGYTF

j_call: TRBJ1-2
v_call: TRBV7-3
d_call: -
clone_size: -
cdr3_nt: TGTGCCAGCAGCTTAGGGGGGGAAGTTGGCTACACCTTC
cdr3_aa: CASSLGGEVGYTF

j_call: TRBJ1-5
v_call: TRBV11-2
d_call: -
clone_size: -
cdr3_nt: TGTGCCAGCAGCCTTGGACAGAGTCCGAATCAGCCCCAGCATTTT
cdr3_aa: CASSLGQSPNQPQHF

j_call: TRBJ2-7
v_call: TRBV9
d_call: -
clone_size: -
cdr3_nt: TGTGCCAGCAGCGTAGTTCCAGGGTCCTACGAGCAGTACTTC
cdr3_aa: CASSVVPGSYEQYF

j_call: TRBJ1-2
v_call: TRBV28
d_call: TRBD1
clone_size: once
cdr3_nt: TGTGCCAGCAGTATAGGGGGTGGGACAGGGAATCATTATGGCTACACCTTC
cdr3_aa: CASSIGGGTGNHYGYTF

j_call: TRBJ1-5
v_call: TRBV27
d_call: TRBD1
clone_size: once
cdr3_nt: TGTGCCAGCAGTATAGGACAGGGGACTCAGCCCCAGCATTTT
cdr3_aa: CASSIGQGTQPQHF

j_call: TRBJ2-7
v_call: TRBV27
d_call: TRBD1
clone_size: -
cdr3_nt: TGTGCCAGCAGTTTAGGGACAGGCCCCTACGAGCAGTACTTC
cdr3_aa: CASSLGTGPYEQYF

j_call: TRBJ1-1
v_call: TRBV27
d_call: -
clone_size: -
cdr3_nt: TGTGCCAGCAGTTTACGGAGGTGGGGAGATGAAGCTTTCTTT
cdr3_aa: CASSLRRWGDEAFF

j_call: TRBJ1-1
v_call: TRBV11-3
d_call: -
clone_size: -
cdr3_nt: TGTGCCAGCAGCTTAGATCAGGGAATGAACACTGAAGCTTTCTTT
cdr3_aa: CASSLDQGMNTEAFF

j_call: TRBJ2-1
v_call: TRBV5-1
d_call: TRBD1
clone_size: -
cdr3_nt: TGCGCCAGCAGCTTGCGGGACAGGGCGCTGAATGAGCAGTTCTTC
cdr3_aa: CASSLRDRALNEQFF

j_call: TRBJ2-1
v_call: TRBV5-1
d_call: -
clone_size: -
cdr3_nt: TGCGCCAGCAGCAGTTTCGACATTAATGAGCAGTTCTTC
cdr3_aa: CASSSFDINEQFF

j_call: TRBJ2-1
v_call: TRBV29-1
d_call: TRBD1
clone_size: -
cdr3_nt: TGCAGCGTTGATAGCGGACAGGGGTCCTACAATGAGCAGTTCTTC
cdr3_aa: CSVDSGQGSYNEQFF

j_call: TRBJ2-7
v_call: TRBV5-1
d_call: TRBD1
clone_size: -
cdr3_nt: TGCGCCAGCAAGAGAGGGACAGCACTCTACGAGCAGTACTTC
cdr3_aa: CASKRGTALYEQYF

j_call: TRBJ2-5
v_call: TRBV7-3
d_call: TRBD2
clone_size: -
cdr3_nt: TGTGCCAGCAGCCCGGGGGGGACTATCAAAGAGACCCAGTACTTC
cdr3_aa: CASSPGGTIKETQYF

j_call: TRBJ2-7
v_call: TRBV7-9
d_call: -
clone_size: -
cdr3_nt: TGTGCCAGCAGCGCGGGACAGCCGACCTACGAGCAGTACTTC
cdr3_aa: CASSAGQPTYEQYF

j_call: TRBJ2-2
v_call: TRBV2
d_call: TRBD2
clone_size: -
cdr3_nt: TGTGCCAGCCAGGGACTAGACGGCAACACCGGGGAGCTGTTTTTT
cdr3_aa: CASQGLDGNTGELFF